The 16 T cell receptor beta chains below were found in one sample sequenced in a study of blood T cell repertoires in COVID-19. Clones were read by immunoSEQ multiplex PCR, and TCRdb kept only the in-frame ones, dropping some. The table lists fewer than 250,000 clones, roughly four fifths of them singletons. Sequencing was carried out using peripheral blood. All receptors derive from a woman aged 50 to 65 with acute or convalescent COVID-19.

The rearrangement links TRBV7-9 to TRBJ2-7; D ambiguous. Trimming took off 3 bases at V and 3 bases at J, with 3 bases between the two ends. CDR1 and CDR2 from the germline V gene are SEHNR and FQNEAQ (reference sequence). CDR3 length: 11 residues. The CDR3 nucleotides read TGTGCCAGCAGCTTCAACTACGAGCAGTACTTC. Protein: CASSFNYEQYF. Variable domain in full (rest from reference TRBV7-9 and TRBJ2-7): DTGVSQNPRHKITKRGQNVTFRCDPISEHNRLYWYRQTLGQGPEFLTYFQNEAQLEKSRLLSDRFSAERPKGSFSTLEIQRTEQGDSAMYLCASSFNYEQYFGPGTRLTVT.

The CDR3 reads CASRQGASEKLFF. CDR3 DNA sequence: TGTGCCAGCAGACAGGGGGCGAGTGAAAAACTGTTTTTT. The rearrangement uses TRBV25-1 and TRBJ1-4; TRBD1 matches at 9 bases. The germline CDR1 and CDR2 sequences are MGHDK and SYGVNS. CDR3 size: 13 residues. J was trimmed by 7 bases and V by 6 bases; bases with no gene match: 3.

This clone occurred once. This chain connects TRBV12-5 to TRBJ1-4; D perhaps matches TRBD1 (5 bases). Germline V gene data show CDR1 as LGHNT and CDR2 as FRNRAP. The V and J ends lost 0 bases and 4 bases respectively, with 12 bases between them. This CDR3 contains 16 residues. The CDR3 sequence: CASGLVLQGGNEKLFF. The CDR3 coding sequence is TGTGCTAGTGGTTTGGTACTCCAGGGTGGTAATGAAAAACTGTTTTTT. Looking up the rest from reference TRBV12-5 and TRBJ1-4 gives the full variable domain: DARVTQTPRHKVTEMGQEVTMRCQPILGHNTVFWYRQTMMQGLELLAYFRNRAPLDDSGMPKDRFSAEMPDATLATLKIQPSEPRDSAVYFCASGLVLQGGNEKLFFGSGTQLSVL.

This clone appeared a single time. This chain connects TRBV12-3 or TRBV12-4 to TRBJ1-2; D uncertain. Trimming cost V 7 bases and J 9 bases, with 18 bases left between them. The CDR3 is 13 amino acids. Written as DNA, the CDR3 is TGTGCCAGCACTCCCAGGCCTTTAACACGCTACACCTTC. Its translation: CASTPRPLTRYTF.

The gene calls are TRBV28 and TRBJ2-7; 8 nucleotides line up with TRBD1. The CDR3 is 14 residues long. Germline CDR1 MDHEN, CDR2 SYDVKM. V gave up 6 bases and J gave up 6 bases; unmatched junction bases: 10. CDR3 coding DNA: TGTGCCAGCAGCCCTCCGGACAGGGTGAGCGAGCAGTACTTC. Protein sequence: CASSPPDRVSEQYF.

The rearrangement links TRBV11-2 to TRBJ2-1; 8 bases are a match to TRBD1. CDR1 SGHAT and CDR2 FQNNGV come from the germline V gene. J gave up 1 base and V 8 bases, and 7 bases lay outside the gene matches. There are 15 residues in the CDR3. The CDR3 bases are TGTGCCAGCTCCACAACAGGGGGATCCTACAATGAGCAGTTCTTC. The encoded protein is CASSTTGGSYNEQFF.

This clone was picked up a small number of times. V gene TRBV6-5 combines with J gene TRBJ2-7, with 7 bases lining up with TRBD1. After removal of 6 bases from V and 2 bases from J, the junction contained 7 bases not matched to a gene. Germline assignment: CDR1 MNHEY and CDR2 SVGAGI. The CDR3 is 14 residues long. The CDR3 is CASSPGQPPYEQYF. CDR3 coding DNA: TGTGCCAGCAGCCCGGGACAGCCCCCCTACGAGCAGTACTTC.

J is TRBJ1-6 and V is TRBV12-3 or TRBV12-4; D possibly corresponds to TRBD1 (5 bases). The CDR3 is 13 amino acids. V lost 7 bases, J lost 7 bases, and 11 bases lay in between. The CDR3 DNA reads TGTGCCAGCACCGACCGGGGGAATTCACCCCTCCACTTT. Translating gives CASTDRGNSPLHF.

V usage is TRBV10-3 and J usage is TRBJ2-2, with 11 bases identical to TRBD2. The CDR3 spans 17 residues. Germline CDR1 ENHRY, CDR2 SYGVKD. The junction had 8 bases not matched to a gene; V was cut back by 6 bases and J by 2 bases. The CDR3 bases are TGTGCCATCAGGGATAGCGGGAGGGCCGCAAACACCGGGGAGCTGTTTTTT. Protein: CAIRDSGRAANTGELFF.

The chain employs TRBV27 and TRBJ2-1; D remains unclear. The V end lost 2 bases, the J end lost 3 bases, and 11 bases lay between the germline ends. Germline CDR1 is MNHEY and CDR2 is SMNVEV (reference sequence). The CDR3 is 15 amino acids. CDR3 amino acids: CASSLTGALYNEQFF. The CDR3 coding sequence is TGTGCCAGCAGTTTAACCGGAGCCCTCTACAATGAGCAGTTCTTC.

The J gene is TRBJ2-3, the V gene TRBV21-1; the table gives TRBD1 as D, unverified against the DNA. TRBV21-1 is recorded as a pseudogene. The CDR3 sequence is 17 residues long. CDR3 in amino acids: CASSIRQKEGETDTQYF. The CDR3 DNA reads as TGTGCCAGCAGCATTCGGCAAAAGGAAGGGGAAACAGATACGCAGTATTTT.

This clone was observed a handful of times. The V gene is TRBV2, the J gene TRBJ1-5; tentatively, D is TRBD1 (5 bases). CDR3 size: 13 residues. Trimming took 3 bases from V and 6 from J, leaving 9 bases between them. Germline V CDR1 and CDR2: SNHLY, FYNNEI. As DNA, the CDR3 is TGTGCCAGCAGTGATGGGGGGGGTCAGCCCCAGCATTTT. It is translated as CASSDGGGQPQHF.

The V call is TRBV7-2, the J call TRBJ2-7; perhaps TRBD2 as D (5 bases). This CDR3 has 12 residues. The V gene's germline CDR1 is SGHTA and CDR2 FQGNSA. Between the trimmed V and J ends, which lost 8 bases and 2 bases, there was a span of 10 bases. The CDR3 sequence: CASGTGTYEQYF. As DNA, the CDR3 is TGTGCCAGCGGTACGGGAACCTACGAGCAGTACTTC.

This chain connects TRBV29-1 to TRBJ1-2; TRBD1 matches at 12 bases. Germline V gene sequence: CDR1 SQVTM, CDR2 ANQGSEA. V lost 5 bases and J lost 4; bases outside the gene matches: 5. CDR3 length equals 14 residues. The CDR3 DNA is TGCAGCGTTAAAGGGACAGGGGGCCCCTATGGCTACACCTTC. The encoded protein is CSVKGTGGPYGYTF. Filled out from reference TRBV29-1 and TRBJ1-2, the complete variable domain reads SAVISQKPSRDICQRGTSLTIQCQVDSQVTMMFWYRQQPGQSLTLIATANQGSEATYESGFVIDKFPISRPNLTFSTLTVSNMSPEDSSIYLCSVKGTGGPYGYTFGSGTRLTVV.

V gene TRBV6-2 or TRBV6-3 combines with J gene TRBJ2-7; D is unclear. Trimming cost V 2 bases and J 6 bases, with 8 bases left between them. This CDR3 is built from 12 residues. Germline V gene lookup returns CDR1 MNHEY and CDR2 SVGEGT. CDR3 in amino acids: CASSYPIPEQYF. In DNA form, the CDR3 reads TGTGCCAGCAGTTACCCTATTCCCGAGCAGTACTTC.

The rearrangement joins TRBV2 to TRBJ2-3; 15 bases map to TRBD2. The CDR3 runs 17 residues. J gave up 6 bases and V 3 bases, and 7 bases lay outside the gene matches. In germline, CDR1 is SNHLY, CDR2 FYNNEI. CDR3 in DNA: TGTGCCAGCAGTGATGGCGGACTAGCGGGAGGGTGGGATACGCAGTATTTT. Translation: CASSDGGLAGGWDTQYF.